The entry below gives a single T cell receptor (beta chain) sequence along with its context. Clones were sequenced by immunoSEQ multiplex PCR, and TCRdb holds only the in-frame ones, with some missing. The sample holds over 120,000 clones; approximately 80% are singletons and the top ten take about 7.6%. The data were taken from a study of cytotoxic CD8 clonotypes in ibrutinib-treated CLL. CDR1 is SGHDT and CDR2 is YYEEEE in the germline V gene. There are 19 residues in the CDR3. Trimming removed 2 bases from V and 3 bases from J, with 27 bases in between. Sequenced here: PBMCs, sampled after 36 months of ibrutinib treatment. V is TRBV5-6 and J is TRBJ2-7; D may be TRBD1 (5 bases). This receptor was taken from a human donor with chronic lymphocytic leukemia. In DNA, the CDR3 is TGTGCCAGCAGCTTTGGCAGGGTCCGGCCAAGGGTTCGGTTCTACGAGCAGTACTTC. Encoded protein: CASSFGRVRPRVRFYEQYF.